The clone carrying this TCR beta chain was recorded many times. Its specificity is not known. TCRdb re-called the 5' RACE reads with MiXCR, one entry per CDR3 protein. The repertoire holds 100,000 to 150,000 distinct CDR3 sequences, with about 8.8% as singletons. These data belong to a study of T cells after yellow fever vaccination. Study results and caveats: Once the booster was given, most primary-vaccination clones reappeared, at approximately 97% for CD4 and around 90% for CD8.

V lost 3 bases and J lost 4; bases outside the gene matches: 7. The germline V gene has CDR1 SGHNT and CDR2 YYREEE (reference sequence). The CDR3 totals 15 residues. The V call is TRBV5-4, the J call TRBJ2-5; 9 nucleotides align to TRBD2. The source was CD8+ T cells sorted from PBMCs, collected on the day of the yellow fever booster vaccination. The TCR comes from a man aged 18 to 35 who received the YFV17D yellow fever vaccine. This CDR3 reads CASSWDAGGGETQYF. The CDR3 region has the DNA TGTGCCAGCAGCTGGGACGCGGGGGGGGGAGAGACCCAGTACTTC.